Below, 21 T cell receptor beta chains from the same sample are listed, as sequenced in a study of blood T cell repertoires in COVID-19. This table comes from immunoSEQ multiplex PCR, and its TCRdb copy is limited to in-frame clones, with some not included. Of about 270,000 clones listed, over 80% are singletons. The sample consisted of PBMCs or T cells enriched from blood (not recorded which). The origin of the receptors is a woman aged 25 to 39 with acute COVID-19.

The CDR3 spells CASSEEAGSTDTQYF. In DNA form, the CDR3 reads TGTGCCAGCAGTGAAGAAGCAGGGAGCACAGATACGCAGTATTTT. The chain employs TRBV2 and TRBJ2-3, with D tentatively TRBD1 (5 bases). This CDR3 comprises 15 residues. Trimming took 1 base from V and 0 from J, leaving 8 bases between them. Per the germline V gene, CDR1 is SNHLY and CDR2 is FYNNEI.

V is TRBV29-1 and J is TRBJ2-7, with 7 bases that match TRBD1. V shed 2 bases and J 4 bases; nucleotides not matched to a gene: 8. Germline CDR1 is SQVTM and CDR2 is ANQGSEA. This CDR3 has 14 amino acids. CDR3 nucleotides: TGCAGCGTTGAAACAAGGGGGCGGACGTACGAGCAGTACTTC. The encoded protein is CSVETRGRTYEQYF.

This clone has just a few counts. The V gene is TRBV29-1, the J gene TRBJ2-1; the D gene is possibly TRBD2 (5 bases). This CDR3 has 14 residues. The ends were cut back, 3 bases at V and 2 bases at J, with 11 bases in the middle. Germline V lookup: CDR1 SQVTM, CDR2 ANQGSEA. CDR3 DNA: TGCAGCGTTGACGGGGAAAGTCCCTACAATGAGCAGTTCTTC. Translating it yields CSVDGESPYNEQFF.

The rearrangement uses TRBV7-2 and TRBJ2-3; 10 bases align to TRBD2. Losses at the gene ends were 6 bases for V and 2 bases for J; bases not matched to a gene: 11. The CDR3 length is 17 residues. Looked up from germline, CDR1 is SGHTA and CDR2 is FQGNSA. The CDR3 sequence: CASSETLAGAYTDTQYF. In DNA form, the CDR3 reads TGTGCCAGCAGTGAAACCCTAGCGGGAGCTTACACAGATACGCAGTATTTT.

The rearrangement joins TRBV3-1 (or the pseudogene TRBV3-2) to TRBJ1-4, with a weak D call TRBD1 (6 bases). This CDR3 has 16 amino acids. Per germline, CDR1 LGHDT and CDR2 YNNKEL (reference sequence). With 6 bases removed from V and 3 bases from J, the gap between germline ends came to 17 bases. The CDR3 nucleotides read TGTGCCAGCAGACCCCCGGGGGGGGCCTCTAATGAAAAACTGTTTTTT. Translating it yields CASRPPGGASNEKLFF.

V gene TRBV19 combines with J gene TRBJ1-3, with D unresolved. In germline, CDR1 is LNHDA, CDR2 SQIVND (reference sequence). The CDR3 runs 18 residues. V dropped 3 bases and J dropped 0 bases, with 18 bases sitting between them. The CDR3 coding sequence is TGTGCCAGTAGTATTCCGCACTCCCGGGGTTACTCTGGAAACACCATATATTTT. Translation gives CASSIPHSRGYSGNTIYF.

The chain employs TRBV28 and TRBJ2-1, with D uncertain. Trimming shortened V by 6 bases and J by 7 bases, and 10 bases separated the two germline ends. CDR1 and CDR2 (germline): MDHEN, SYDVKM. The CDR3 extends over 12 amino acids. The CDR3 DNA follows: TGTGCCAGCAGCAACAACGGGAATGAGCAGTTCTTC. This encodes CASSNNGNEQFF.

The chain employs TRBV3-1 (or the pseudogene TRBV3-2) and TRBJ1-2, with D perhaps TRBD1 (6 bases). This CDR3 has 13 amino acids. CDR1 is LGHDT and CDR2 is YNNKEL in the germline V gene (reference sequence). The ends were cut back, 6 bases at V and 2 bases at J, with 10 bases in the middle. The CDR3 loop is CASRTQGNYGYTF. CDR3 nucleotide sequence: TGTGCCAGCAGGACGCAGGGGAACTATGGCTACACCTTC.

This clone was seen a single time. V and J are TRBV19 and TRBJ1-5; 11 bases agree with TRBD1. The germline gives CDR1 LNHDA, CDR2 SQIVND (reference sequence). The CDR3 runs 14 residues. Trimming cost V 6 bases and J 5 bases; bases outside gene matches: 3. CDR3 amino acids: CASSGTGGDQPQHF. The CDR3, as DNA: TGTGCCAGTAGCGGGACAGGGGGGGATCAGCCCCAGCATTTT.

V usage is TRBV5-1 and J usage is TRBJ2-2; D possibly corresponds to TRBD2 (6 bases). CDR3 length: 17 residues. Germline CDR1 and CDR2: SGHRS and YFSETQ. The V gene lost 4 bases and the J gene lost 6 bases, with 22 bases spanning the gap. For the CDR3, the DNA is TGCGCCAGCAGCCTGTCCCGGGACTCCCTCGGGTCCGGGGAGCTGTTTTTT. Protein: CASSLSRDSLGSGELFF.

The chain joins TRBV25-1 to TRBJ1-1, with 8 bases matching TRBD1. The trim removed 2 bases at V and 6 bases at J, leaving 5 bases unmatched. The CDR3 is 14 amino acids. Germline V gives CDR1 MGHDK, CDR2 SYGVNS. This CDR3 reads CASSETLQGAEAFF. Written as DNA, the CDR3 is TGTGCCAGCAGTGAAACCCTACAGGGGGCTGAAGCTTTCTTT.

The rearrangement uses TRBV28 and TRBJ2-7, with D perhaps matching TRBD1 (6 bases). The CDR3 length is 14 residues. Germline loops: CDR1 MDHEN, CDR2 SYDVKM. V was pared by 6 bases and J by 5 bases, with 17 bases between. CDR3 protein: CASSPGVTRNEQYF. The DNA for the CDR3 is TGTGCCAGCAGCCCAGGGGTTACCCGGAACGAGCAGTACTTC.

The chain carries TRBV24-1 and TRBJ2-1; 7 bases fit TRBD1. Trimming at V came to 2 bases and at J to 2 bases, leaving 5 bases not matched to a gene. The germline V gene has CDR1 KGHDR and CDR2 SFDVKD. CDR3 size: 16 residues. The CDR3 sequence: CATSDSKTGTYNEQFF. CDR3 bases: TGTGCCACCAGTGATTCTAAGACAGGGACCTACAATGAGCAGTTCTTC.

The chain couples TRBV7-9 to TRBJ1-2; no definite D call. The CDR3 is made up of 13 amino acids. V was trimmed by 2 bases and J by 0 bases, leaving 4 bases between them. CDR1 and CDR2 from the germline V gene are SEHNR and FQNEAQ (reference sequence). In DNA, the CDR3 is TGTGCCAGCAGCTTAATCTCTAACTATGGCTACACCTTC. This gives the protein CASSLISNYGYTF.

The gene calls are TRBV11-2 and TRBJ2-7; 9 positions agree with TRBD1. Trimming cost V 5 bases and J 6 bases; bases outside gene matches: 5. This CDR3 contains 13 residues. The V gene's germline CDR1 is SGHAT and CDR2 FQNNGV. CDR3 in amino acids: CASSPGTGLEQYF. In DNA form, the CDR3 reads TGTGCCAGCAGCCCAGGGACAGGGCTCGAGCAGTACTTC.

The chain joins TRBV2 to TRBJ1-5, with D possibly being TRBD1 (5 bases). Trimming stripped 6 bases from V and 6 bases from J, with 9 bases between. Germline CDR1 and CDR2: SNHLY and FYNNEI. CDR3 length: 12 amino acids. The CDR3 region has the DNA TGTGCCAGCAGACCGGGGGGTCAGCCCCAGCATTTT. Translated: CASRPGGQPQHF.

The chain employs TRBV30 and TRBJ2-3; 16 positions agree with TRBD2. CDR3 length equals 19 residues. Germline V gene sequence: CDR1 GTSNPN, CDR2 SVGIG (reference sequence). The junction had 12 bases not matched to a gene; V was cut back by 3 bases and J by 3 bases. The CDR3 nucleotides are TGTGCCTGGAGACCCAGTGGGACTAGCGGGAGGGGAATAACAGATACGCAGTATTTT. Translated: CAWRPSGTSGRGITDTQYF.

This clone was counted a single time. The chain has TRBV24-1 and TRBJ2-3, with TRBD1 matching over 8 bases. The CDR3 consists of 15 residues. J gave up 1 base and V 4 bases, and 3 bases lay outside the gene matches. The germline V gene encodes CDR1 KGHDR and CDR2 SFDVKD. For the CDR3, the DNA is TGTGCCACCAGTGAGACGACAGGGGGCACAGATACGCAGTATTTT. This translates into CATSETTGGTDTQYF.

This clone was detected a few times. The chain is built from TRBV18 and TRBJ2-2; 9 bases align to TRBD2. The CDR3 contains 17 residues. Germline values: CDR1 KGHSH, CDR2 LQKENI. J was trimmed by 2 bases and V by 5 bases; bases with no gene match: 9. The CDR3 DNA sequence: TGTGCCAGCTCAACGAATGGCCTAGCGGGAAACACCGGGGAGCTGTTTTTT. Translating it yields CASSTNGLAGNTGELFF.

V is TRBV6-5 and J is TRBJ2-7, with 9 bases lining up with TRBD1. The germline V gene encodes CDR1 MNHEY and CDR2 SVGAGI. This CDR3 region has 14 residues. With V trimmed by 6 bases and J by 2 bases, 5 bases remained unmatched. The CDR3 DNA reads TGTGCCAGCAGATCCGGGACAGGGACCTACGAGCAGTACTTC. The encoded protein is CASRSGTGTYEQYF.

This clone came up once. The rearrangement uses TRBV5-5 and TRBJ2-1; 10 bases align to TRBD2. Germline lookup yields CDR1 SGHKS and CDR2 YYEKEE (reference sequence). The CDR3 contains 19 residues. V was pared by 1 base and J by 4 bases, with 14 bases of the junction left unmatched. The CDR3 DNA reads TGTGCCAGCAGCTTGAATTCGGTAGCGGGAGGTGCCCGTTACAATGAGCAGTTCTTC. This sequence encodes CASSLNSVAGGARYNEQFF.